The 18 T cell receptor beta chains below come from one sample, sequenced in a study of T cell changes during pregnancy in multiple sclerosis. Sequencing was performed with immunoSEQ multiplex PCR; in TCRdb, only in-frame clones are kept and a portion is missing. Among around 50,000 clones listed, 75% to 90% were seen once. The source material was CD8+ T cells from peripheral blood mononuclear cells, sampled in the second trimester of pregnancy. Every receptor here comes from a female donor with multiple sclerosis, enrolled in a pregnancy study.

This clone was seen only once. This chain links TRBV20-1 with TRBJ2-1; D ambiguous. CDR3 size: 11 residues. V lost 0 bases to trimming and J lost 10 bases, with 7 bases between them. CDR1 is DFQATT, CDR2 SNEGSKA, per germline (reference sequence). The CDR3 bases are TGCAGTGCTAGAGATAGCCTAGAGCAGTTCTTC. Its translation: CSARDSLEQFF.

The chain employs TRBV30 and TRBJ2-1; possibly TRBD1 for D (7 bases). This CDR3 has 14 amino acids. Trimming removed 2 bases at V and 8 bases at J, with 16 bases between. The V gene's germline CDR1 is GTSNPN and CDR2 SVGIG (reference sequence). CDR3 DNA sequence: TGTGCCTGGAGTTGGACAGGTAGCGGCGATGAGCAGTTCTTC. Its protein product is CAWSWTGSGDEQFF. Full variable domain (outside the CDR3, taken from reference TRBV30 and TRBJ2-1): SQTIHQWPATLVQPVGSPLSLECTVEGTSNPNLYWYRQAAGRGLQLLFYSVGIGQISSEVPQNLSASRPQDRQFILSSKKLLLSDSGFYLCAWSWTGSGDEQFFGPGTRLTVL.

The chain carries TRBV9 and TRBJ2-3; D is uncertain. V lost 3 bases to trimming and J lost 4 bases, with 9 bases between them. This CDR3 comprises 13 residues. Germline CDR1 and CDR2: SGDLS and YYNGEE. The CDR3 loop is CASSEVAADTQYF. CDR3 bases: TGTGCCAGCAGCGAGGTAGCAGCAGATACGCAGTATTTT.

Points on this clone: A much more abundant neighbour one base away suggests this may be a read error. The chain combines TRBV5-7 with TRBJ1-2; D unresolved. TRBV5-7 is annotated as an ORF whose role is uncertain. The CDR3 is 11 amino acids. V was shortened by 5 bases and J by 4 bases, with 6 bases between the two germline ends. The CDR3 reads CASSHSYGYTF. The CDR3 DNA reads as TGTGCCAGCAGTCACAGCTATGGCTACACCTTC.

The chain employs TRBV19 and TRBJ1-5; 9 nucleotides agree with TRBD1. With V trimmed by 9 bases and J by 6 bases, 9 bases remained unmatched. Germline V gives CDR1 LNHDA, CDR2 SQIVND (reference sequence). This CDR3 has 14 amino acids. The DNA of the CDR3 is TGTGCCAGCGGACCGGGACAGGGTTTTCAGCCCCAGCATTTT. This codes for CASGPGQGFQPQHF.

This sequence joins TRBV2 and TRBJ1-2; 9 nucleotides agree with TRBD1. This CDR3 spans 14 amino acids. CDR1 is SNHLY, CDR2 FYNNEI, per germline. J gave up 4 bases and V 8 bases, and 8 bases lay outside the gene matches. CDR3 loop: CASAPDRGSYGYTF. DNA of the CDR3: TGTGCCAGCGCCCCTGACAGGGGGAGCTATGGCTACACCTTC.

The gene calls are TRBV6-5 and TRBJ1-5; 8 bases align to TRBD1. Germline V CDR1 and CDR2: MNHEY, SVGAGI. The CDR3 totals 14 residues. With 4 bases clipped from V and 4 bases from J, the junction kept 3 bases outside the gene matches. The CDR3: CASSLRTGNQPQHF. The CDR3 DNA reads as TGTGCCAGCAGTTTGAGGACAGGGAATCAGCCCCAGCATTTT.

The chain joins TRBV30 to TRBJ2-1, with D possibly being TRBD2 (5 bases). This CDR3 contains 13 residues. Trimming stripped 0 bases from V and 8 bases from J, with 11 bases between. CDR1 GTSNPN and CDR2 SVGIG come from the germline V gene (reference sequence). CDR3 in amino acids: CAWSVREADEQFF. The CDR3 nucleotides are TGTGCCTGGAGTGTACGGGAAGCAGATGAGCAGTTCTTC.

CDR3 region: CASSHPGQIYEQYF. The CDR3 DNA sequence: TGTGCCAGCAGCCATCCGGGACAGATATACGAGCAGTACTTC. The J gene is TRBJ2-7, the V gene TRBV6-5, with 7 bases identical to TRBD1. The CDR3 contains 14 residues. CDR1 is MNHEY and CDR2 is SVGAGI in the germline V gene. The trim removed 6 bases at V and 4 bases at J, leaving 9 bases unmatched.

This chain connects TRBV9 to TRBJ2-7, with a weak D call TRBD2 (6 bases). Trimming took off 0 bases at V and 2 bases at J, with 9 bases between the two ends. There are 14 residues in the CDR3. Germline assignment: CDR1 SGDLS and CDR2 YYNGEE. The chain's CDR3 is CASSVGRRAYEQYF. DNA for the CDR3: TGTGCCAGCAGCGTAGGGCGGAGGGCCTACGAGCAGTACTTC.

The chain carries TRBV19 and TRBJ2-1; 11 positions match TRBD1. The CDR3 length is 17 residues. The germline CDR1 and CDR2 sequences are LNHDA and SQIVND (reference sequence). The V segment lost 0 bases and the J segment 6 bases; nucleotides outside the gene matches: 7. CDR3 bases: TGTGCCAGTAGTATAGATCTCAGGACAGGGGGCTCCAATGAGCAGTTCTTC. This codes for CASSIDLRTGGSNEQFF.

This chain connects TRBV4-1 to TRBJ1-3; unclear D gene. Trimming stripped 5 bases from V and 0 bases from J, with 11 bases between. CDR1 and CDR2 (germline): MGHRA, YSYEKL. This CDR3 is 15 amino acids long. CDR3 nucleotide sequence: TGCGCCAGCAGCTTTGAGGGAAGCTCTGGAAACACCATATATTTT. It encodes CASSFEGSSGNTIYF.

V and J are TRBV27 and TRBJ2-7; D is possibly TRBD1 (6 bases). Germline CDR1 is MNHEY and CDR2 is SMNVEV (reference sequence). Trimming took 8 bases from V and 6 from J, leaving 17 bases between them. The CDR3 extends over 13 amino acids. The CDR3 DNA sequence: TGTGCCAGCGGACGTACAGGGCTCTCCGAGCAGTACTTC. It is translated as CASGRTGLSEQYF.

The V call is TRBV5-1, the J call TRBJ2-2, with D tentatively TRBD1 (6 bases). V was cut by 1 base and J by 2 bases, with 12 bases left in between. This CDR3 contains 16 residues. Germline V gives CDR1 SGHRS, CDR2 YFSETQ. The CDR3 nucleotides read TGCGCCAGCAGCTTGTTCCCAGGGACAAACACCGGGGAGCTGTTTTTT. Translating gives CASSLFPGTNTGELFF.

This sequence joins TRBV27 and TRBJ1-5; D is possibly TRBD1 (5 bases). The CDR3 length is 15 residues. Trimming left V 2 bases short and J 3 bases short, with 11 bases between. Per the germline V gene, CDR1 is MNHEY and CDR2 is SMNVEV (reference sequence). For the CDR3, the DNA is TGTGCCAGCAGTTTACTGGGGGGAAACAATCAGCCCCAGCATTTT. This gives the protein CASSLLGGNNQPQHF.

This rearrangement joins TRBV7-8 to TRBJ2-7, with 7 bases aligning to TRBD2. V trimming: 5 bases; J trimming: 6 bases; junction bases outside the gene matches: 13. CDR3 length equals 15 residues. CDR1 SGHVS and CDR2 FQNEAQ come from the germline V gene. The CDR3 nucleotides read TGTGCCAGCAGCACGGGGACTATCGAGAGGAGCGAGCAGTACTTC. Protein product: CASSTGTIERSEQYF.

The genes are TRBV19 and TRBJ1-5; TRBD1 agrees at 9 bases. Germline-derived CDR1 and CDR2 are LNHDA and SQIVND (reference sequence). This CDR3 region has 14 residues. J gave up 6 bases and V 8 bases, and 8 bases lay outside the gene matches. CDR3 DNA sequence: TGTGCCAGTTCCGACAGGGGGGAAGTTCAGCCCCAGCATTTT. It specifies CASSDRGEVQPQHF. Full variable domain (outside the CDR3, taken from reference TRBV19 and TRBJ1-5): DGGITQSPKYLFRKEGQNVTLSCEQNLNHDAMYWYRQDPGQGLRLIYYSQIVNDFQKGDIAEGYSVSREKKESFPLTVTSAQKNPTAFYLCASSDRGEVQPQHFGDGTRLSIL.

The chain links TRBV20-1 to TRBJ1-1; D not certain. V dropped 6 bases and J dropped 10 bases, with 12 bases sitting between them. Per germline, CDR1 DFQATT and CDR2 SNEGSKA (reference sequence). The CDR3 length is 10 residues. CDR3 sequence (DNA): TGCAGTGCGGGCAAATCTGGAGCTTTCTTT. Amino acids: CSAGKSGAFF.